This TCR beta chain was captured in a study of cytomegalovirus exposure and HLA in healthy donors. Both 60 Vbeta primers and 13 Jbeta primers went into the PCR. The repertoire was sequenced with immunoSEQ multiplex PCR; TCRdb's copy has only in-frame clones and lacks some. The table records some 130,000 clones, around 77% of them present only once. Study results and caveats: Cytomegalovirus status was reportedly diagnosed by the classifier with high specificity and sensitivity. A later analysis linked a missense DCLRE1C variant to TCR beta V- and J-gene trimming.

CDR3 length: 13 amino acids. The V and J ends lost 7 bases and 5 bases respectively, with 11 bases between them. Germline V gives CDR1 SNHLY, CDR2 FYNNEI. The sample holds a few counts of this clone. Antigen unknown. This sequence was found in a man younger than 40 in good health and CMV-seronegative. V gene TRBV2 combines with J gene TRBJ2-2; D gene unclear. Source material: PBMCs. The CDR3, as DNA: TGTGCCAGCAAGTATACGGAGACCGGGGAGCTGTTTTTT. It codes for CASKYTETGELFF.